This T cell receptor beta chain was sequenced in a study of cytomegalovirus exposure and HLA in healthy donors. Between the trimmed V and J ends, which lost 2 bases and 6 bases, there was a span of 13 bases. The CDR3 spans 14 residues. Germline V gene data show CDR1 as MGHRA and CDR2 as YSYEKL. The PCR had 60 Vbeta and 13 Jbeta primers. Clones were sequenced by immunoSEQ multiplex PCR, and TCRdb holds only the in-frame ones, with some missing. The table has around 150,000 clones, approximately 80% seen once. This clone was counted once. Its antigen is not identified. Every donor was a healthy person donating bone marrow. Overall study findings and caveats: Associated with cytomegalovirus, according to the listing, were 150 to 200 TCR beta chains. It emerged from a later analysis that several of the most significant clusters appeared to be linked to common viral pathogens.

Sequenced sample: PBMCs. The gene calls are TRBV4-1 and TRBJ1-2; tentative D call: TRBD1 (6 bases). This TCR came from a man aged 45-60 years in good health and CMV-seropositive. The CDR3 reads CASSQPRDINGYTF. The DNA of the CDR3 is TGCGCCAGCAGCCAACCCCGGGACATTAATGGCTACACCTTC.